This passage covers 15 T cell receptor beta chains from one sample sequenced in a study of blood T cell repertoires in COVID-19. Here immunoSEQ multiplex PCR was the method, and the copy in TCRdb shows in-frame clones only, minus some. The sample consists of 150,000 to 200,000 clones, approximately 90% of them appearing once. The specimen was peripheral blood. The receptors stem from a woman between 18 and 29 years old who had recovered from COVID-19.

Worth noting for this clone: Relative to the germline gene, one junction end is altered; a read error may explain this. The chain employs TRBV19 and TRBJ2-3; TRBD2 aligns across 11 bases. Looked up from germline, CDR1 is LNHDA and CDR2 is SQIVND (reference sequence). The CDR3 runs to 13 residues. The CDR3 DNA reads as TGTGCCTGTAGCGGGGGGGTCACAGATACGCAGTATTTT. Its protein is CACSGGVTDTQYF.

The CDR3 spells CASSLGTGSYEQYV. CDR3 bases: TGTGCCAGCAGTTTAGGAACAGGGTCCTACGAGCAGTACGTC. This rearrangement joins TRBV28 to TRBJ2-7, with a possible D match to TRBD1 (6 bases). The V gene's germline CDR1 is MDHEN and CDR2 SYDVKM. Trimming pared 2 bases from V and 1 base from J, leaving 9 bases between. CDR3 length equals 14 residues.

J is TRBJ1-2 and V is TRBV4-2, with 10 bases aligning to TRBD1. The CDR3 contains 15 residues. In germline, CDR1 is LGHNA, CDR2 YNFKEQ. The ends lost 4 bases at V and 6 bases at J; junction bases unmatched: 8. In nucleotides, the CDR3 is TGTGCCAGCAGCCCGGGACAGGGGATTTTAGATGGCTACACCTTC. It is translated as CASSPGQGILDGYTF.

The J gene is TRBJ1-6, the V gene TRBV3-1 (or the pseudogene TRBV3-2); 10 positions agree with TRBD1. In germline, CDR1 is LGHDT, CDR2 YNNKEL (reference sequence). The CDR3 has 18 amino acids. The junction had 11 bases not matched to a gene; V was cut back by 0 bases and J by 9 bases. Here the CDR3 reads CASSQDLATGGLGSPLHF. The CDR3 DNA follows: TGTGCCAGCAGCCAAGATTTAGCGACAGGGGGCTTGGGTTCACCCCTCCACTTT.

This chain links TRBV2 with TRBJ2-2; D perhaps matches TRBD2 (6 bases). The CDR3 contains 13 residues. The germline V and J ends were trimmed by 9 bases and 8 bases, with 16 bases remaining between them. Germline CDR1 and CDR2: SNHLY and FYNNEI. The DNA of the CDR3 is TGTGCCAGTTACTCCGGGCTAGCGGGGGAGCTGTTTTTT. Amino acid sequence: CASYSGLAGELFF.

The rearrangement joins TRBV10-3 to TRBJ1-5; 7 positions match TRBD1. The junction had 8 bases not matched to a gene; V was cut back by 3 bases and J by 3 bases. Germline V gene sequence: CDR1 ENHRY, CDR2 SYGVKD. The CDR3 covers 16 residues. CDR3 nucleotide sequence: TGTGCCATCAGTGACTTTAACAGGGGATACAATCAGCCCCAGCATTTT. Its protein is CAISDFNRGYNQPQHF.

This clone was observed a handful of times. This chain connects TRBV6-4 to TRBJ2-1, with no clear D. V dropped 4 bases and J dropped 6 bases, with 10 bases sitting between them. The CDR3 runs 13 residues. Germline V gives CDR1 MRHNA, CDR2 SNTAGT. CDR3 DNA sequence: TGTGCCAGCAGTGTTCAGGTCGCCAATGAGCAGTTCTTC. Translating it yields CASSVQVANEQFF.

Written as DNA, the CDR3 is TGTGCCAGCAGCCCAGCTGAACAGGGCTTGAACACTGAAGCTTTCTTT. Its translation: CASSPAEQGLNTEAFF. The chain recombines TRBV7-9 with TRBJ1-1, with D tentatively TRBD1 (6 bases). V was clipped by 5 bases and J by 0 bases, with 16 bases between them. Germline V gives CDR1 SEHNR, CDR2 FQNEAQ (reference sequence). This CDR3 has 16 amino acids.

V usage is TRBV5-1 and J usage is TRBJ1-2; D unclear. The CDR3 is 13 residues long. The germline CDR1 and CDR2 sequences are SGHRS and YFSETQ. Trimming stripped 2 bases from V and 4 bases from J, with 9 bases between. The CDR3 region has the DNA TGCGCCAGCAGCTTAACATCGTCCTATGGCTACACCTTC. Amino acid sequence: CASSLTSSYGYTF.

The chain joins TRBV2 to TRBJ1-6, with a tentative D call TRBD1 (5 bases). There are 15 residues in the CDR3. The V gene lost 2 bases and the J gene lost 5 bases, with 10 bases spanning the gap. Germline V gene data show CDR1 as SNHLY and CDR2 as FYNNEI. The CDR3 protein is CASSERGGNNSPLHF. The CDR3 DNA sequence: TGTGCCAGCAGTGAAAGGGGAGGGAATAATTCACCCCTCCACTTT.

The chain has TRBV24-1 and TRBJ2-5; 7 nucleotides agree with TRBD1. CDR3 length: 13 residues. The germline V gene has CDR1 KGHDR and CDR2 SFDVKD. Trimming took 5 bases from V and 5 from J; bases not matched to a gene: 4. The CDR3 DNA follows: TGTGCCACCAGTGCCGTACAGGGGGAGACCCAGTACTTC. The encoded protein is CATSAVQGETQYF.

This chain links TRBV18 with TRBJ2-1; perhaps TRBD2 as D (5 bases). V was pared by 1 base and J by 6 bases, with 19 bases between. From germline, CDR1 is KGHSH and CDR2 LQKENI. CDR3 size: 17 residues. The CDR3: CASSPLLSGIRRNEQFF. CDR3 coding DNA: TGTGCCAGCTCACCACTACTATCGGGAATTCGGCGCAATGAGCAGTTCTTC. Looking up the rest from reference TRBV18 and TRBJ2-1 gives the full variable domain: NAGVMQNPRHLVRRRGQEARLRCSPMKGHSHVYWYRQLPEEGLKFMVYLQKENIIDESGMPKERFSAEFPKEGPSILRIQQVVRGDSAAYFCASSPLLSGIRRNEQFFGPGTRLTVL.

The genes are TRBV6-5 and TRBJ1-1; the D is unclear. The CDR3 loop spans 14 amino acids. The germline gives CDR1 MNHEY, CDR2 SVGAGI. With 9 bases removed from V and 1 base from J, the gap between germline ends came to 15 bases. CDR3 bases: TGTGCCAGTAATTCGGAGGGTCGGAACACTGAAGCTTTCTTT. Protein: CASNSEGRNTEAFF.

This chain connects TRBV10-3 to TRBJ2-5, with a weak D call TRBD1 (6 bases). Germline V gene data show CDR1 as ENHRY and CDR2 as SYGVKD. This CDR3 is 13 amino acids long. The V end lost 10 bases, the J end lost 5 bases, and 17 bases lay between the germline ends. CDR3 bases: TGTGCCACAAAAGGACAGCAAGTCGAGACCCAGTACTTC. Protein sequence: CATKGQQVETQYF.

The rearrangement joins TRBV4-1 to TRBJ1-5, with TRBD1 matching 7 bases. Germline V gives CDR1 MGHRA, CDR2 YSYEKL. The trim removed 7 bases at V and 3 bases at J, leaving 12 bases unmatched. The CDR3 runs 16 residues. The CDR3 DNA reads TGCGCCAGCACCTTGGAAAACAGGGGTTTCAATCAGCCCCAGCATTTT. Amino acid sequence: CASTLENRGFNQPQHF.